This TCR beta chain was profiled in a study of blood T cells in healthy people across ages. Study conclusions and caveats: Diversity of TCR beta per million T cells declined in a roughly linear way with age. Estimates based on one million T cells were treated as lower bounds. Long-lived donors had more naive CD4+ cells and higher diversity than aged donors.

The CDR3 extends over 15 amino acids. This clonotype came up a few times. No antigen is known for it. Next came a second PCR, run for roughly 6 to 11 cycles, which used a sample-barcoded 5' primer along with a J-beta primer mix. MiXCR was run by TCRdb on the 5' RACE reads, yielding one entry per CDR3 protein. The sample has over 1,500,000 distinct CDR3 sequences; about two fifths are singletons. The chain is built from TRBV12-3 or TRBV12-4 and TRBJ2-4; D assignment may be TRBD1 or TRBD2 (5 bases each). TRBJ2-5 explains the end of the DNA better; the J call may be wrong. Material: blood. This clonotype was obtained from a human donor in good health. This CDR3 is CASSLRAGREETQYF. CDR3 coding DNA: TGTGCCAGCAGTTTACGGGCGGGCAGGGAAGAGACCCAGTACTTC.